The 10 T cell receptor beta chains below come from one sample, sequenced in a study of T cell responses to AZD1222 COVID-19 vaccine. Only in-frame clones appear in the TCRdb table, and some are missing; sequencing was by immunoSEQ multiplex PCR. Of some 120,000 clones in the sample, roughly 85% were seen once. Specimen: peripheral blood, collected on day 0 of MenACWY control vaccination. Receptors were obtained from an adult in good health.

The CDR3, as DNA: TGTGCCAGTAGTATCCGAAGTACTGAAGCTTTCTTT. It encodes CASSIRSTEAFF. This sequence joins TRBV19 and TRBJ1-1; D is ambiguous. The CDR3 contains 12 residues. Trimming took off 3 bases at V and 5 bases at J, with 7 bases between the two ends. CDR1 LNHDA and CDR2 SQIVND come from the germline V gene (reference sequence).

V is TRBV27 and J is TRBJ1-2, with 7 nucleotides matching TRBD1. With V trimmed by 4 bases and J by 4 bases, 6 bases remained unmatched. The CDR3 sequence is 14 residues long. Germline values: CDR1 MNHEY, CDR2 SMNVEV (reference sequence). The CDR3 loop reads CASSSQGGSYGYTF. CDR3 in DNA: TGTGCCAGCAGTTCTCAGGGGGGAAGCTATGGCTACACCTTC.

CDR3 coding DNA: TGTGCCACCAGCAGAGGGGTAGCGGACAGGGGGGAAAAACTGTTTTTT. Translating it yields CATSRGVADRGEKLFF. The chain combines TRBV15 with TRBJ1-4; 10 bases are shared with TRBD1. The CDR3 runs 16 residues. Germline CDR1 is LNHNV and CDR2 is YYDKDF (reference sequence). Trimming at V came to 1 base and at J to 8 bases, leaving 7 bases not matched to a gene.

This chain uses TRBV5-6 with TRBJ2-5, with 7 bases lining up with TRBD2. J was trimmed by 4 bases and V by 4 bases; bases with no gene match: 16. This CDR3 contains 17 residues. Germline V gene lookup returns CDR1 SGHDT and CDR2 YYEEEE. CDR3 DNA sequence: TGTGCCAGCAGCCCCACCTGGGGACTACTAAAGATAGAGACCCAGTACTTC. This translates into CASSPTWGLLKIETQYF. The full variable domain, with the rest looked up from reference TRBV5-6 and TRBJ2-5, is DAGVTQSPTHLIKTRGQQVTLRCSPKSGHDTVSWYQQALGQGPQFIFQYYEEEERQRGNFPDRFSGHQFPNYSSELNVNALLLGDSALYLCASSPTWGLLKIETQYFGPGTRLLVL.

In its sample, this clone was seen once. One junction end disagrees with the germline gene, perhaps due to a read error. The gene calls are TRBV7-2 and TRBJ1-2, with a weak D call TRBD1 (6 bases). Germline lookup yields CDR1 SGHTA and CDR2 FQGNSA. CDR3 length equals 13 residues. This chain's CDR3 is CASSFKPGQRGFF. For the CDR3, the DNA is TGTGCCAGCAGCTTTAAACCGGGACAAAGGGGGTTCTTC.

This clone occurred once. This sequence joins TRBV12-3 or TRBV12-4 and TRBJ2-1; 8 bases line up with TRBD2. The CDR3 totals 13 residues. With V trimmed by 3 bases and J by 8 bases, 3 bases remained unmatched. The CDR3 DNA follows: TGTGCCAGCAGTTTCCGGGGGGGCGATGAGCAGTTCTTC. As protein: CASSFRGGDEQFF.

This clone was observed once. CDR3 nucleotides: TGTGCCAGCAGCTGGACTAGCGGGGGGCTTAGCTCCTACAATGAGCAGTTCTTC. It translates to CASSWTSGGLSSYNEQFF. The genes are TRBV11-2 and TRBJ2-1; 14 nucleotides align to TRBD2. Looked up from germline, CDR1 is SGHAT and CDR2 is FQNNGV. V trimming: 4 bases; J trimming: 0 bases; junction bases outside the gene matches: 5. The CDR3 runs 18 residues.

This clone occurred once. The chain recombines TRBV11-2 with TRBJ1-4; 7 bases are shared with TRBD1. V lost 5 bases and J lost 7; bases outside the gene matches: 10. Germline V lookup: CDR1 SGHAT, CDR2 FQNNGV. This CDR3 contains 15 residues. The CDR3 sequence is CASSIRLGGVEKLFF. The CDR3 DNA reads as TGTGCCAGCAGCATTAGGTTAGGGGGCGTTGAAAAACTGTTTTTT.

V and J are TRBV30 and TRBJ1-2; 10 bases map to TRBD1. The germline V gene has CDR1 GTSNPN and CDR2 SVGIG (reference sequence). CDR3 size: 17 residues. V shed 3 bases, J shed 0 bases, and the junction held 10 bases outside the gene matches. Written as DNA, the CDR3 is TGTGCCTGGAGGGGGAAGGGACAGGGGCCTTCTAACTATGGCTACACCTTC. Protein product: CAWRGKGQGPSNYGYTF.

This clone was detected once. V usage is TRBV15 and J usage is TRBJ2-1; the D is unclear. V was clipped by 0 bases and J by 10 bases, with 4 bases between them. The CDR3 totals 11 residues. The germline V gene encodes CDR1 LNHNV and CDR2 YYDKDF (reference sequence). This CDR3 is CATSRDREQFF. In nucleotides, the CDR3 is TGTGCCACCAGCAGAGATAGAGAGCAGTTCTTC.